The 13 T cell receptor beta chains below were found in one sample sequenced in a study of regulatory T cells in long-lasting Graves disease. In building TCR beta libraries, iRepertoire HTBI primers were used together with Arm-PCR of CDR3 regions. TCRdb independently ran MiXCR on the multiplex PCR reads; one entry per CDR3 protein. The table includes about 380,000 distinct CDR3 sequences, roughly a sixth detected once. As for time point: newly diagnosed GD, antithyroid drugs for less than 3 months. Extracted RNA from PBMCs served as the source of the TCR library. This specimen was peripheral blood mononuclear cells (PBMCs), taken at new diagnosis, from a patient treated with antithyroid drugs. These TCRs come from a female donor with Graves disease.

This chain links TRBV19 with TRBJ2-5, with 8 bases lining up with TRBD2. V lost 4 bases, J lost 4 bases, and 20 bases stayed unmatched. CDR1 LNHDA and CDR2 SQIVND come from the germline V gene (reference sequence). This CDR3 region has 19 residues. The CDR3 sequence is CASSTQLARGGPVTETQYF. The CDR3 region has the DNA TGTGCCAGTAGTACGCAACTAGCTCGGGGGGGCCCAGTGACAGAGACCCAGTACTTC.

Comment on this clonotype: A single base separates this from a much larger clone, so it may be a read error. The V call is TRBV4-3, the J call TRBJ1-5; D is possibly TRBD1 (5 bases). From germline, CDR1 is LGHNA and CDR2 YSLEER. V dropped 2 bases and J dropped 2 bases, with 16 bases sitting between them. The CDR3 runs 17 residues. This chain's CDR3 is CASSQCYPGRGNQPQHF. The CDR3 DNA follows: TGCGCCAGCAGCCAATGCTACCCGGGGCGCGGCAATCAGCCCCAGCATTTT.

This clonotype has a count of ten or more. The DNA for the CDR3 is TGTGCCAGCAGCCCCGGGAACCTGAACACTGAAGCTTTCTTT. Residues: CASSPGNLNTEAFF. The chain couples TRBV7-2 to TRBJ1-1; D gene ambiguous. This CDR3 comprises 14 residues. CDR1 is SGHTA, CDR2 FQGNSA, per germline. Trimming shortened V by 5 bases and J by 0 bases, and 10 bases separated the two germline ends. The full variable domain, with the rest looked up from reference TRBV7-2 and TRBJ1-1, is GAGVSQSPSNKVTEKGKDVELRCDPISGHTALYWYRQSLGQGLEFLIYFQGNSAPDKSGLPSDRFSAERTGGSVSTLTIQRTQQEDSAVYLCASSPGNLNTEAFFGQGTRLTVV.

In this sample, this clonotype turned up many times. The genes are TRBV6-2 or TRBV6-3 and TRBJ2-7; D not resolved. V was trimmed by 2 bases and J by 4 bases, leaving 12 bases between them. This CDR3 comprises 14 residues. The germline CDR1 and CDR2 sequences are MNHEY and SVGEGT. CDR3 in DNA: TGTGCCAGCAGTTACGGCGTTAAGGTGTACGAGCAGTACTTC. It specifies CASSYGVKVYEQYF.

This clonotype was found many times. This chain joins TRBV3-1 and TRBJ2-1; D is undetermined. This CDR3 is 13 amino acids long. Germline V gives CDR1 LGHDT, CDR2 YNNKEL (reference sequence). V was pared by 1 base and J by 7 bases, with 8 bases between. CDR3 protein: CASSQAYANEQFF. Written as DNA, the CDR3 is TGTGCCAGCAGCCAAGCGTACGCGAATGAGCAGTTCTTC.

This clonotype has at least ten counts. The chain couples TRBV13 to TRBJ2-3; 9 bases agree with TRBD2. There are 14 residues in the CDR3. The J segment lost 5 bases and the V segment lost 1 base, leaving 1 base of the junction unmatched. Looked up from germline, CDR1 is PRHDT and CDR2 is FYEKMQ (reference sequence). The CDR3 nucleotides are TGTGCCAGCAGCTTAGTTAGCGGGAGAGATACGCAGTATTTT. Residues: CASSLVSGRDTQYF.

In its sample, this clonotype was seen many times. The CDR3 loop is CAWRTSGRNEQYF. The CDR3 DNA reads TGTGCCTGGAGAACTAGCGGGAGGAATGAGCAGTACTTC. The rearrangement joins TRBV30 to TRBJ2-7, with 12 bases aligning to TRBD2. The V gene's germline CDR1 is GTSNPN and CDR2 SVGIG (reference sequence). The CDR3 consists of 13 residues. V was clipped by 3 bases and J by 7 bases; unmatched bases: 4.

This clonotype is a singleton in its sample. V is TRBV5-6 and J is TRBJ1-2, with a possible D match to TRBD1 (5 bases). Germline assignment: CDR1 SGHDT and CDR2 YYEEEE. The CDR3 covers 16 residues. Trimming stripped 0 bases from V and 3 bases from J, with 15 bases between. CDR3 in amino acids: CASSLGPDTPDYGYTF. The CDR3, as DNA: TGTGCCAGCAGCTTGGGCCCGGACACCCCGGACTATGGCTACACCTTC.

This clonotype was observed many times. CDR3 coding DNA: TGTGCCAGCAGCTTAGCCCTGGGACAGGGGGAGTATGGCTACACCTTC. Protein sequence: CASSLALGQGEYGYTF. The V and J genes are TRBV7-8 and TRBJ1-2, with TRBD1 matching over 11 bases. The CDR3 sequence is 16 residues long. Germline CDR1 SGHVS, CDR2 FQNEAQ. The J segment lost 5 bases and the V segment lost 0 bases, leaving 5 bases of the junction unmatched.

The rearrangement links TRBV28 to TRBJ2-7; D uncertain. This CDR3 region has 14 residues. V lost 3 bases and J 4 bases, leaving 13 bases between the germline ends. Looked up from germline, CDR1 is MDHEN and CDR2 is SYDVKM. CDR3 in DNA: TGTGCCAGCAGTTTGGTGGGTACGAAATACGAGCAGTACTTC. Amino acids: CASSLVGTKYEQYF.

This clonotype has a count of ten or more. The chain has TRBV6-1 and TRBJ1-4; 8 positions match TRBD1. The CDR3 covers 17 residues. CDR1 MNHNS and CDR2 SASEGT come from the germline V gene. The junction had 15 bases not matched to a gene; V was cut back by 7 bases and J by 5 bases. CDR3 in amino acids: CASNRPAPGQGNEKLFF. In DNA, the CDR3 is TGTGCCAGCAATCGCCCCGCCCCTGGACAGGGAAATGAAAAACTGTTTTTT.

This clonotype was detected many times. The chain uses TRBV4-1 and TRBJ2-5; the D gene is possibly TRBD2 (5 bases). In germline, CDR1 is MGHRA, CDR2 YSYEKL. The V end was cut by 4 bases, the J end by 5 bases, with 14 bases between. The CDR3 consists of 14 residues. The CDR3 is CASSPQGGRETQYF. The CDR3 nucleotides are TGCGCCAGCAGCCCCCAAGGAGGCCGGGAGACCCAGTACTTC.

A remark on this clonotype: This sequence is one base from a far larger clone and is likely a read error. This rearrangement joins TRBV27 to TRBJ2-1, with D hard to call. Germline V gives CDR1 MNHEY, CDR2 SMNVEV (reference sequence). This CDR3 has 14 amino acids. V gave up 2 bases and J gave up 10 bases, with 15 bases separating them. The CDR3 nucleotides read TGTGCCAGCAGTTTAGGGATACTGGGCTACGAGCAGTTCTTC. It yields the protein CASSLGILGYEQFF.